The source of this TCR beta chain is a study of identical twins. Overall study findings and caveats: Not following the same donors, the study drew its conclusions from cross-sectional statistical analysis. Insertion counts were lower in abundant cord blood beta clonotypes, a trend that memory repertoires did not show. Excess sharing between twins was weaker in beta out-of-frame sequences.

On this clonotype itself: Its specificity is not known.

Through template switching, a universal primer site was introduced, and the cDNA contained unique molecular identifiers. One entry per CDR3 protein, called by TCRdb with MiXCR from the 5' RACE reads. The sample lists 250,000 or so distinct CDR3 sequences; about 8% were seen once. The CDR3 sequence is 13 residues long. The V gene's germline CDR1 is DFQATT and CDR2 SNEGSKA (reference sequence). V was pared by 5 bases and J by 3 bases, with 6 bases of the junction left unmatched. This same sample was also taken into another study, of yellow fever vaccine responses in identical twins.

This chain links TRBV20-1 with TRBJ1-1; 7 bases line up with TRBD1. Specimen: CD8+ T cells sorted from blood. The sequence was collected from a woman between 18 and 29 years old in good health. The CDR3 here is CSAYGTEDTEAFF. CDR3 in DNA: TGCAGTGCTTATGGGACAGAGGACACTGAAGCTTTCTTT.